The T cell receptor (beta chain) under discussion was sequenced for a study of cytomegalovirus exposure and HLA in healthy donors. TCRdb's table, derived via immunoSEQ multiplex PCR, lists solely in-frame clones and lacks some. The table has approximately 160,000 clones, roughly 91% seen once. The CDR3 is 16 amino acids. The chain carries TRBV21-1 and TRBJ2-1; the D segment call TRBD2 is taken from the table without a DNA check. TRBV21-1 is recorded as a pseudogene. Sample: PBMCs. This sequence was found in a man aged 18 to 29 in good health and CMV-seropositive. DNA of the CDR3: TGTGCCAGCAGCAAAGGTAGCGGGAGGTTCTACAATGAGCAGTTCTTC. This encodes CASSKGSGRFYNEQFF.